This T cell receptor (beta chain) was identified during a study of vaccination and CD4 T cells after COVID-19. Study information: Convalescent patients had positive nasal swab PCR results for SARS-CoV-2. Disease was mild in about 9 and severe in one.

Whole-study findings and limits: Median SARS-CoV-2-reactive clonotype numbers went from approximately 23 to 38; this increase was not significant.

Treatment in this sample: roughly nine-day PBMC culture with coronavirus spike peptide pools or control peptides (ViraFEST assay). The PCR-positive dates, March through December 2020, came before the US Alpha, Beta and Delta variants. PBMCs, plated at a few million per well, were grown in the presence of 9.5 to 10 IU/ml IL-2 and 10 ug/ml peptide pools. Trimming removed 3 bases from V and 7 bases from J; junction bases left unmatched: 20. Germline CDR1 is MDHEN and CDR2 is SYDVKM. The CDR3 is made up of 18 amino acids. A remark on this clonotype: Antigen: not known.

With the Oncomine TCR Beta short-read assay, DNA from cultured CD4+ T cells was sequenced. TCRdb passed the PCR reads through MiXCR, listing each CDR3 protein once. Of more than 9,500 distinct CDR3 sequences in the sample, 76% are singletons; the top ten hold roughly 10%. This rearrangement joins TRBV28 to TRBJ1-2; 7 nucleotides align to TRBD1. Sequenced: CD4+ T cells from blood, cultured in vitro. The clonotype originates from a human donor who had recovered from COVID-19. CDR3 sequence reads: CASSFSVWTGRSGRGYTF. The CDR3 DNA is TGTGCCAGCAGTTTTTCAGTATGGACAGGAAGATCCGGTCGTGGCTACACCTTC.